This paragraph covers one T cell receptor (beta chain) sequence. Its antigen remains undetermined. Base qualities were left out, and no much larger clone turns up one base away. The data originate from a study of shared clonotypes between healthy human individuals (dated by TCRdb to the early 2020s). Describing the broader study: A few men and a couple of women, aged 18 to 49 years, made up the cohort. Each donor's leukapheresis produced roughly between roughly 0.85 and 9.5 billion PBMCs. Blood TCR repertoires of about 5 healthy adults were deeply sequenced to estimate repertoire size and the extent of clonotype sharing between individuals. Per donor, three plates each were used for CD4 naive and CD4 memory, two for CD8 naive, and one for CD8 memory. Libraries were prepared and TCR repertoires were sequenced by different laboratories using diverse techniques, in order to increase sequencing depth and limit assay-specific biases.

V loses 0 bases of germline sequence and J loses 4 bases, and the interval between the two ends is 13 bases. Reading from cysteine to phenylalanine, the CDR3 counts 16 amino acids. Only CDR3 DNA is held: 48 bases, read in frame from base 1. CDR1 is given as SGHVS and CDR2 as FQNEAQ, both from the germline V gene. TCR CDR3 regions were amplified from genomic DNA by multiplex PCR using the deep immunoSEQ assay. Extracted genomic DNA from each cell subset was spread evenly across all wells of several immunoSEQ 96-well plates, with each plate serving as a replicate. For sorted subsets, each replicate PCR was loaded with about 200 ng genomic DNA, equivalent to about 30,000 T cell genomes. Purified libraries were quantified with a Qubit 3.0 fluorometer, sized on a Bioanalyzer 2100, and re-quantified with the KAPA Library Quantification kit. Each immunoSEQ 96-well plate was sequenced on its own single-read 150-cycle Illumina NextSeq 550 flow cell. Per the source publication's procedure: The immunoSEQ output contained only junctional sequences without quality scores, so filtering could not match that applied to full-length reads. Sequences were annotated with PyIR, a Python wrapper for IgBLAST v1.9, and V/J genes and CDR3 were assigned using IMGT germline references. Reads with weak V/J assignments (E-value above 1e-6), missing CDR3, stop codons, out-of-frame junctions, or ambiguous translated residues were removed. V3J clonotypes were defined as sequences sharing an identical inferred V gene, J gene, and CDR3 amino acid sequence. The percentage overlap between two repertoires was calculated by dividing the number of shared unique clonotypes by the size of the smaller repertoire. Three approaches were used to assess repertoire richness: RTK rarefaction, the Chao1 estimator, and Recon v2.1 estimates of unobserved clonotypes. Generation probabilities for all TCRbeta clonotypes obtained by the gDNA method from a handful of donors were computed using OLGA. TCRdb provides this immuneACCESS table in a form limited to in-frame rearrangements. Some clones are lacking; in checked studies, under half of them reflect an unresolved V gene, and why the rest are absent is not known. V and J calls plus clone size are reproduced from that table; the DNA served to infer D and trimming. For this sample there are approximately 2,000,000 clones; less than 95% appear just once. The top ten hold around 0.38% of the sample.

What the work shows at the level of the full study, not this receptor alone: Based on pairwise subsampling, the degree of clonotype sharing among donors was expected to be affected by sequencing depth. Naive subsets generally had larger estimated clonotype richness than memory subsets. Across a few donors, around 5.4% of naive CD4, roughly 3.3% of naive CD8, approximately 2.5% of memory CD4, and around 0.4% of memory CD8 clonotypes were shared. The genetic and exposure-history diversity represented was limited by the small number of donors. Higher generation probabilities were observed for clonotypes shared by all four sorted-subset donors than for non-shared clonotypes. Incomplete sequencing was indicated by rarefaction of sorted-subset datasets, despite the large sequencing depth. Sampling was limited to blood, and TCR repertoires in tissue likely differ from TCR repertoires in blood.

The donors were healthy, HIV-negative adults with no recently reported acute infections or vaccinations. Only Caucasian adults living in Nashville, Tennessee, USA were represented among the donors. CD4+ T cells were enriched by magnetic negative selection; naive cells were then positively selected on CD45RA, and the negative fraction formed the memory subset. Blood was obtained by leukapheresis, after which PBMCs were separated by Ficoll-Histopaque density gradient centrifugation and cryopreserved in liquid nitrogen vapor phase. Analytical flow cytometry was used to check the purity and quantity of every magnetically sorted T cell population. Genomic DNA was isolated from each sorted fraction and quantified by UV absorbance on a Nanodrop 2000c.

The chain joins TRBV7-8 to TRBJ1-5; the D gene identity is not certain. The sample comprised naive CD4+ T cells from PBMCs. The sample's cell subset or site, from its label and the paper: CD45RA+ positively selected. This receptor was obtained from a man between 18 and 29 years old in good health. Some clones in this sample may be carry-over from other donors' samples. The sequence in DNA is TGTGCCAGCAGCTTAGCGCGATTGAGATTTAATCAGCCCCAGCATTTT. It codes for CASSLARLRFNQPQHF. Where the CDR3 stops, the reference TRBV7-8 and TRBJ1-5 genes take over; the full variable domain is GAGVSQSPRYKVAKRGQDVALRCDPISGHVSLFWYQQALGQGPEFLTYFQNEAQLDKSGLPSDRFFAERPEGSVSTLKIQRTQQEDSAVYLCASSLARLRFNQPQHFGDGTRLSIL.